The 32 T cell receptor beta chains below all came from one sample that was sequenced in a study of T-cell reconstitution after alpha-beta-depleted transplantation in children. Unique molecular identifiers were incorporated into the prepared TCRbeta library. TCRdb recomputed calls from the PCR reads with MiXCR, one row per CDR3 protein. This table has hundreds of thousands of distinct CDR3 sequences, 10% to 15% appearing once. The sample in question was PBMCs, mostly from graft donor cells, obtained 360 days after TCRalphabeta/CD19-depleted stem cell transplant. The source of these receptors is a male patient aged 10 to 17 who had a stem cell transplant for acute myeloid leukemia, so the T cells may come from the graft donor.

V usage is TRBV6-5 and J usage is TRBJ2-3; the D gene is possibly TRBD1 (5 bases). Deletions cut 0 bases from V and 2 bases from J, with 9 bases between. The CDR3 is made up of 15 amino acids. CDR1 MNHEY and CDR2 SVGAGI come from the germline V gene. In DNA form, the CDR3 reads TGTGCCAGCAGTTACTCCTGGGGCGCCACAGATACGCAGTATTTT. Protein sequence: CASSYSWGATDTQYF.

The table lists this clonotype with many counts. The J gene is TRBJ1-3, the V gene TRBV29-1; the D is unclear. Germline V CDR1 and CDR2: SQVTM, ANQGSEA. The V gene lost 7 bases and the J gene lost 0 bases, with 16 bases spanning the gap. CDR3 length: 15 amino acids. The CDR3 DNA sequence: TGCAGCGCCGTGAGAACTTCATTCTCTGGAAACACCATATATTTT. Translation gives CSAVRTSFSGNTIYF.

At least ten counts were recorded for this clonotype. The chain has TRBV12-3 or TRBV12-4 and TRBJ1-3; 7 bases align to TRBD1. Trimming removed 7 bases from V and 1 base from J; junction bases left unmatched: 10. The CDR3 extends over 16 amino acids. The CDR3 nucleotides are TGTGCCAGCATTCTCCGACAGGGACCGTCTGGAAACACCATATATTTT. Translated: CASILRQGPSGNTIYF.

This clonotype occurred many times. The CDR3 sequence is CATSDVRTSGSYNEQFF. CDR3 in DNA: TGTGCCACCAGTGATGTGAGGACTAGCGGGTCCTACAATGAGCAGTTCTTC. This chain connects TRBV24-1 to TRBJ2-1; 11 bases align to TRBD2. The CDR3 length is 17 residues. Germline loops: CDR1 KGHDR, CDR2 SFDVKD. The ends lost 3 bases at V and 1 base at J; junction bases unmatched: 4.

This chain uses TRBV5-1 with TRBJ2-1, with 7 bases lining up with TRBD2. The CDR3 contains 17 residues. The germline CDR1 and CDR2 sequences are SGHRS and YFSETQ. Unmatched junction bases numbered 12, after V lost 0 bases and J lost 6 bases. The CDR3 reads CASSLALLAASPNEQFF. The CDR3 DNA reads as TGCGCCAGCAGCTTGGCCCTCCTAGCGGCTAGCCCCAATGAGCAGTTCTTC.

CDR3 coding DNA: TGCAGTGCTAGGCAGACAGGGCTAGCCAAAAACATTCAGTACTTC. It translates to CSARQTGLAKNIQYF. This chain connects TRBV20-1 to TRBJ2-4; TRBD1 aligns across 7 bases. J was trimmed by 0 bases and V by 3 bases; bases with no gene match: 5. Germline V gene sequence: CDR1 DFQATT, CDR2 SNEGSKA (reference sequence). The CDR3 extends over 15 amino acids.

J is TRBJ2-7 and V is TRBV29-1; the D call may be TRBD1 or TRBD2 (6 bases each). Between the trimmed V and J ends, which lost 0 bases and 9 bases, there was a span of 21 bases. Looked up from germline, CDR1 is SQVTM and CDR2 is ANQGSEA. This CDR3 region has 15 residues. Written as DNA, the CDR3 is TGCAGCGTTGAAGATTTTGGCAGGGGAGGAAACGGGCAGTACTTC. It is translated as CSVEDFGRGGNGQYF.

In its sample, this clonotype was seen a few times. The gene calls are TRBV4-3 and TRBJ2-1, with 13 bases aligning to TRBD2. This CDR3 comprises 20 residues. Unmatched junction bases numbered 16, after V lost 3 bases and J lost 5 bases. Per germline, CDR1 LGHNA and CDR2 YSLEER. The CDR3 region is CASSQQHGLAGDFRHNEQFF. The CDR3 coding sequence is TGCGCCAGCAGCCAGCAACATGGACTAGCGGGAGACTTTAGACACAATGAGCAGTTCTTC.

Written as DNA, the CDR3 is TGTGCCTGGAGTGTGGCTTCCTACGAGCAGTACTTC. The encoded protein is CAWSVASYEQYF. The gene calls are TRBV30 and TRBJ2-7; D is ambiguous. The CDR3 totals 12 residues. Trimming pared 0 bases from V and 1 base from J, leaving 4 bases between. CDR1 is GTSNPN, CDR2 SVGIG, per germline (reference sequence).

The chain employs TRBV3-1 and TRBJ2-7, with D perhaps TRBD1 or TRBD2 (5 bases each). Germline CDR1 reads LGHDT; CDR2 reads YNNKEL (reference sequence). With 1 base removed from V and 2 bases from J, the gap between germline ends came to 12 bases. The CDR3 runs 15 residues. The CDR3 is CASSQGGNIPYEQYF. The CDR3 region has the DNA TGTGCCAGCAGCCAAGGGGGGAACATCCCCTACGAGCAGTACTTC.

This clonotype came up a few times. The chain carries TRBV29-1 and TRBJ2-2; 13 bases are shared with TRBD2. There are 15 residues in the CDR3. Per germline, CDR1 SQVTM and CDR2 ANQGSEA. V lost 4 bases and J lost 5; bases outside the gene matches: 4. CDR3 amino acids: CSVGWTSGRTGELFF. The CDR3 bases are TGCAGCGTTGGGTGGACTAGCGGGAGAACCGGGGAGCTGTTTTTT.

J is TRBJ2-2 and V is TRBV28, with a weak D call TRBD1 (6 bases). Looked up from germline, CDR1 is MDHEN and CDR2 is SYDVKM. V gave up 1 base and J gave up 7 bases, with 13 bases separating them. The CDR3 has 15 residues. CDR3 nucleotides: TGTGCCAGCAGTTTATTGGGACACCAGGGCGGGGAGCTGTTTTTT. It is translated as CASSLLGHQGGELFF.

The chain links TRBV5-1 to TRBJ2-7; either TRBD1 or TRBD2 may supply D (5 bases each). The CDR3 covers 12 residues. Trimming removed 4 bases from V and 8 bases from J, with 13 bases in between. Germline V gene data show CDR1 as SGHRS and CDR2 as YFSETQ. CDR3 sequence: CASSPVQGQQYF. The CDR3 bases are TGCGCCAGCAGCCCGGTTCAGGGACAGCAGTACTTC.

This clonotype occurred many times. The chain joins TRBV28 to TRBJ2-7; D might be TRBD2 (6 bases). Trimming left V 2 bases short and J 2 bases short, with 19 bases between. The CDR3 spans 17 residues. Per germline, CDR1 MDHEN and CDR2 SYDVKM. The CDR3 spells CASSLAGPLLFAYEQYF. As DNA, the CDR3 is TGTGCCAGCAGTTTAGCGGGGCCCCTCTTGTTCGCCTACGAGCAGTACTTC.

This clonotype showed up many times. The chain carries TRBV29-1 and TRBJ2-2; D remains unclear. The V gene lost 3 bases and the J gene lost 5 bases, with 7 bases spanning the gap. The CDR3 contains 12 residues. CDR1 is SQVTM and CDR2 is ANQGSEA in the germline V gene. CDR3 loop: CSVDGNTGELFF. The DNA of the CDR3 is TGCAGCGTTGACGGCAATACCGGGGAGCTGTTTTTT.

The gene calls are TRBV7-2 and TRBJ1-1; D is undetermined. V dropped 1 base and J dropped 7 bases, with 7 bases sitting between them. The CDR3 sequence is 12 residues long. Germline-derived CDR1 and CDR2 are SGHTA and FQGNSA. This CDR3 is CASSLVGSEAFF. The CDR3 coding sequence is TGTGCCAGCAGCTTAGTCGGTAGTGAAGCTTTCTTT.

There are a few counts of this clonotype. The rearrangement links TRBV9 to TRBJ2-7; D may be TRBD1 (6 bases). CDR1 and CDR2 (germline): SGDLS, YYNGEE. Trimming removed 2 bases at V and 2 bases at J, with 11 bases between. The CDR3 totals 14 residues. CDR3 sequence (DNA): TGTGCCAGCAGCGTTGGGGACACCACCTACGAGCAGTACTTC. It codes for CASSVGDTTYEQYF. Full variable domain (remainder filled in from reference TRBV9 and TRBJ2-7): DSGVTQTPKHLITATGQRVTLRCSPRSGDLSVYWYQQSLDQGLQFLIQYYNGEERAKGNILERFSAQQFPDLHSELNLSSLELGDSALYFCASSVGDTTYEQYFGPGTRLTVT.

CDR3 in amino acids: CASSFYGSSDLAYNEQFF. The CDR3 nucleotides read TGTGCCAGCAGCTTCTACGGCTCGAGTGATTTGGCCTACAATGAGCAGTTCTTC. This sequence joins TRBV5-5 and TRBJ2-1; the D is unclear. Germline-derived CDR1 and CDR2 are SGHKS and YYEKEE (reference sequence). The CDR3 is 18 amino acids. V lost 2 bases and J 2 bases, leaving 20 bases between the germline ends.

The V gene is TRBV6-1, the J gene TRBJ2-3; TRBD1 might be the D (6 bases). The CDR3 spans 15 residues. The V gene lost 6 bases and the J gene lost 0 bases, with 13 bases spanning the gap. Germline V gene data show CDR1 as MNHNS and CDR2 as SASEGT. CDR3 protein: CASSDRDTSTDTQYF. The CDR3, as DNA: TGTGCCAGCAGCGACCGGGACACTAGCACAGATACGCAGTATTTT.

The chain couples TRBV6-1 to TRBJ2-5; 8 bases line up with TRBD1. J was trimmed by 3 bases and V by 6 bases; bases with no gene match: 3. Germline V gene sequence: CDR1 MNHNS, CDR2 SASEGT. The CDR3 totals 13 residues. The CDR3 region has the DNA TGTGCCAGCAGCCGACAGGGGAAAGAGACCCAGTACTTC. Protein product: CASSRQGKETQYF.

The rearrangement joins TRBV7-2 to TRBJ2-7; 13 bases match TRBD2. Germline loops: CDR1 SGHTA, CDR2 FQGNSA. J lost 3 bases, V lost 2 bases, and 10 bases had no gene match. This CDR3 region has 18 residues. CDR3 in amino acids: CASSLYPTGLAGIYEQYF. CDR3 coding DNA: TGTGCCAGCAGCTTATACCCTACGGGACTAGCGGGAATCTACGAGCAGTACTTC.

This clonotype was detected many times. V and J are TRBV7-2 and TRBJ2-3; 14 bases fit TRBD2. CDR3 length equals 17 residues. Germline CDR1 is SGHTA and CDR2 is FQGNSA. V was clipped by 1 base and J by 4 bases; unmatched bases: 4. This chain's CDR3 is CASSLGGLAGASDTQYF. The CDR3, as DNA: TGTGCCAGCAGCTTAGGGGGACTAGCGGGAGCATCAGATACGCAGTATTTT.

This clonotype was detected only a few times. The CDR3 loop reads CASSIVRGTDTQYF. The CDR3 DNA reads TGTGCCAGCAGCATTGTCAGGGGGACAGATACGCAGTATTTT. The chain couples TRBV5-5 to TRBJ2-3; TRBD1 agrees at 7 bases. The length of the CDR3 is 14 residues. V shed 4 bases and J 3 bases; nucleotides not matched to a gene: 5. The germline CDR1 and CDR2 sequences are SGHKS and YYEKEE (reference sequence).

The V gene is TRBV7-9, the J gene TRBJ2-5, with unresolved D. Trimming removed 1 base from V and 4 bases from J, with 13 bases in between. The germline gives CDR1 SEHNR, CDR2 FQNEAQ (reference sequence). CDR3 length: 15 amino acids. CDR3 nucleotide sequence: TGTGCCAGCAGCTTAGAGCTTCTGGGTCGAGAGACCCAGTACTTC. Translated, it gives CASSLELLGRETQYF.

With respect to this clonotype: A junction end diverges from the germline sequence, so it may reflect a read error. CDR3 coding DNA: TGTGCCGGCAGTTCAGACAGCTCTACTAATGAAAAACTGTTTTTT. It encodes CAGSSDSSTNEKLFF. The J gene is TRBJ1-4, the V gene TRBV28; tentatively, D is TRBD1 (5 bases). This CDR3 spans 15 amino acids. The germline CDR1 and CDR2 sequences are MDHEN and SYDVKM.

This clonotype was seen ten or more times. V and J are TRBV6-2 or TRBV6-3 and TRBJ2-7; no definite D call. V lost 8 bases and J 0 bases, leaving 14 bases between the germline ends. CDR3 size: 14 residues. Looked up from germline, CDR1 is MNHEY and CDR2 is SVGEGT. In nucleotides, the CDR3 is TGTGCCAGCCAAGCGTTACACCGCTCCTACGAGCAGTACTTC. It translates to CASQALHRSYEQYF.

This chain links TRBV20-1 with TRBJ2-7; the D gene is possibly TRBD1 (6 bases). Germline V CDR1 and CDR2: DFQATT, SNEGSKA (reference sequence). The CDR3 covers 15 residues. V was shortened by 5 bases and J by 3 bases, with 20 bases between the two germline ends. The CDR3 loop reads CSAFDPGHLLYEQYF. For the CDR3, the DNA is TGCAGTGCTTTTGATCCGGGACACCTACTCTACGAGCAGTACTTC.

Ten or more counts support this clonotype. This chain connects TRBV20-1 to TRBJ2-5; D unresolved. CDR3 size: 12 residues. V gave up 2 bases and J gave up 4 bases, with 8 bases separating them. Germline CDR1 is DFQATT and CDR2 is SNEGSKA (reference sequence). The CDR3 nucleotides read TGCAGTGCTAGACGGGTTGCAGAGACCCAGTACTTC. This gives the protein CSARRVAETQYF.

The V call is TRBV28, the J call TRBJ2-7; 10 bases are shared with TRBD1. V lost 6 bases to trimming and J lost 6 bases; unmatched junction nucleotides: 8. Germline V lookup: CDR1 MDHEN, CDR2 SYDVKM. This CDR3 has 14 residues. CDR3 residues: CASRTGTGVGEQYF. CDR3 nucleotides: TGTGCCAGCAGGACGGGGACAGGGGTGGGCGAGCAGTACTTC. The whole variable domain, remainder taken from reference TRBV28 and TRBJ2-7, is DVKVTQSSRYLVKRTGEKVFLECVQDMDHENMFWYRQDPGLGLRLIYFSYDVKMKEKGDIPEGYSVSREKKERFSLILESASTNQTSMYLCASRTGTGVGEQYFGPGTRLTVT.

This clonotype appeared a few times. This chain connects TRBV15 to TRBJ2-7; maybe TRBD2 (5 bases). In germline, CDR1 is LNHNV, CDR2 YYDKDF (reference sequence). Trimming took off 5 bases at V and 1 base at J, with 15 bases between the two ends. CDR3 size: 15 residues. The CDR3 DNA follows: TGTGCCACCAGCCCCGCGCCAGCGGAATCCTACGAGCAGTACTTC. Amino acid sequence: CATSPAPAESYEQYF.

This clonotype occurred many times. The chain combines TRBV12-3 or TRBV12-4 with TRBJ2-1, with TRBD2 identical over 12 bases. V was pared by 6 bases and J by 8 bases, with 5 bases of the junction left unmatched. The CDR3 length is 14 residues. CDR3 protein: CASRRLAGVDEQFF. For the CDR3, the DNA is TGTGCCAGCAGGCGACTAGCGGGAGTCGATGAGCAGTTCTTC.

The rearrangement links TRBV11-1 to TRBJ1-6; no definite D call. The CDR3 runs 17 residues. Per the germline V gene, CDR1 is SGHAT and CDR2 is FQDESV (reference sequence). Trimming removed 4 bases from V and 0 bases from J, with 13 bases in between. The CDR3 sequence: CASSYPPKGSYNSPLHF. In nucleotides, the CDR3 is TGTGCCAGCAGCTACCCCCCGAAGGGCTCCTATAATTCACCCCTCCACTTT.